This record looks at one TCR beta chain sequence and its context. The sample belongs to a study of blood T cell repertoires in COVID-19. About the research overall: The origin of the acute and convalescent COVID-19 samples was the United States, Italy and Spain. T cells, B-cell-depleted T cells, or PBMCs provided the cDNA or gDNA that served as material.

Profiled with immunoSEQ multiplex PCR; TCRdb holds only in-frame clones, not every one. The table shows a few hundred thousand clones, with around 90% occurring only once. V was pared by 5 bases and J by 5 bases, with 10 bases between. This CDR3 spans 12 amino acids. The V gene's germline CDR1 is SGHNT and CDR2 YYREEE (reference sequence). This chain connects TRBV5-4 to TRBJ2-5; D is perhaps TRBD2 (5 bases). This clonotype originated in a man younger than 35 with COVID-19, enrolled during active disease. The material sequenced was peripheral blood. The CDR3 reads CASRSGGETQYF. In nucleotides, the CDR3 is TGTGCCAGCAGGTCCGGCGGGGAGACCCAGTACTTC.